A selection of T cell receptor beta chains follows, all from one sample in a study of T cell responses to AZD1222 COVID-19 vaccine. TCRdb's copy holds only in-frame clones and misses some; the assay was immunoSEQ multiplex PCR. The repertoire holds about 150,000 clones, 90% seen once, with roughly 3.1% in the top ten. Here the sequenced sample was peripheral blood, taken on day 0 of AZD1222 vaccination. The receptors shown here come from an adult in good health. The CDR3 runs from the conserved cysteine through the conserved F or W. A D gene is named only where the DNA matches it firmly.

cdr3_aa: CASSEPSGAGWEQYF
d_call: TRBD2
j_call: TRBJ2-7
v_call: TRBV2

cdr3_aa: CASSSHNNYYTDTQYF
d_call: -
j_call: TRBJ2-3
v_call: TRBV7-8

cdr3_aa: CASSYQGSTEAFF
d_call: -
j_call: TRBJ1-1
v_call: TRBV27

cdr3_aa: CASRTGTSGYNEQFF
d_call: TRBD2
j_call: TRBJ2-1
v_call: TRBV6-6

cdr3_aa: CASNGQGLYNSPLHF
d_call: TRBD1
j_call: TRBJ1-6
v_call: TRBV6-4

cdr3_aa: CASSLLGQGAPYTEAFF
d_call: TRBD1
j_call: TRBJ1-1
v_call: TRBV27

cdr3_aa: CASSLAGFYTF
d_call: -
j_call: TRBJ1-2
v_call: TRBV11-2

cdr3_aa: CASNDRGGGSPLHF
d_call: TRBD1
j_call: TRBJ1-6
v_call: TRBV19

cdr3_aa: CASSAGQGSGNTIYF
d_call: TRBD1
j_call: TRBJ1-3
v_call: TRBV9

cdr3_aa: CASSPDSSNQPQHF
d_call: -
j_call: TRBJ1-5
v_call: TRBV18

cdr3_aa: CASSPGLSGRDTQYF
d_call: -
j_call: TRBJ2-3
v_call: TRBV7-9

cdr3_aa: CASSSGSNYGYTF
d_call: -
j_call: TRBJ1-2
v_call: TRBV7-8

cdr3_aa: CSASRLGQGDNQPQHF
d_call: TRBD1
j_call: TRBJ1-5
v_call: TRBV20-1

cdr3_aa: CASSDRAGRGTNTGELFF
d_call: -
j_call: TRBJ2-2
v_call: TRBV2

cdr3_aa: CASGGTWNSPLHF
d_call: -
j_call: TRBJ1-6
v_call: TRBV28

cdr3_aa: CASSEDGRNTEAFF
d_call: -
j_call: TRBJ1-1
v_call: TRBV2

cdr3_aa: CASSPDGGVSYGYTF
d_call: -
j_call: TRBJ1-2
v_call: TRBV7-9

cdr3_aa: CASSYTTSGGNTGELFF
d_call: TRBD2
j_call: TRBJ2-2
v_call: TRBV6-2/TRBV6-3

cdr3_aa: CASSKPLGQTSYYGYTF
d_call: -
j_call: TRBJ1-2
v_call: TRBV5-8

cdr3_aa: CASSVTPSTEAFF
d_call: -
j_call: TRBJ1-1
v_call: TRBV2

cdr3_aa: CASSSWTGNQPQHF
d_call: -
j_call: TRBJ1-5
v_call: TRBV28

cdr3_aa: CASSKASPLHF
d_call: -
j_call: TRBJ1-6
v_call: TRBV21-1

cdr3_aa: CASSSPGQQETQYF
d_call: TRBD1
j_call: TRBJ2-5
v_call: TRBV7-2

cdr3_aa: CASSAGEGHDQPQHF
d_call: -
j_call: TRBJ1-5
v_call: TRBV9

cdr3_aa: CASSVGSEPGYTF
d_call: -
j_call: TRBJ1-2
v_call: TRBV9

cdr3_aa: CSASGLAGVGEQYF
d_call: TRBD2
j_call: TRBJ2-7
v_call: TRBV20-1

cdr3_aa: CASSPGTGGYEQYF
d_call: TRBD1
j_call: TRBJ2-7
v_call: TRBV7-3

cdr3_aa: CASSPLADEQFF
d_call: -
j_call: TRBJ2-1
v_call: TRBV13

cdr3_aa: CASSVGATNEKLFF
d_call: -
j_call: TRBJ1-4
v_call: TRBV9

cdr3_aa: CASSLDGAQPQHF
d_call: -
j_call: TRBJ1-5
v_call: TRBV5-1

cdr3_aa: CASSMTETDTQYF
d_call: -
j_call: TRBJ2-3
v_call: TRBV6-2/TRBV6-3

cdr3_aa: CATSRGTPAARDEKLFF
d_call: -
j_call: TRBJ1-4
v_call: TRBV15

cdr3_aa: CASSGGQSPNYGYTF
d_call: TRBD1
j_call: TRBJ1-2
v_call: TRBV5-5

cdr3_aa: CASSLMGGQETQYF
d_call: TRBD2
j_call: TRBJ2-5
v_call: TRBV7-3

cdr3_aa: CASSRDRGNTEAFF
d_call: TRBD1
j_call: TRBJ1-1
v_call: TRBV19

cdr3_aa: CASSLGGDQPQHF
d_call: -
j_call: TRBJ1-5
v_call: TRBV5-4

cdr3_aa: CASSVAGVSTDTQYF
d_call: TRBD2
j_call: TRBJ2-3
v_call: TRBV5-4

cdr3_aa: CASSLRPDREETQYF
d_call: -
j_call: TRBJ2-5
v_call: TRBV11-2

cdr3_aa: CASSLSGTKVAEAFF
d_call: -
j_call: TRBJ1-1
v_call: TRBV7-2

cdr3_aa: CASRLGGAYEQYF
d_call: TRBD2
j_call: TRBJ2-7
v_call: TRBV6-6